These 25 T cell receptor beta chains originate from one sample sequenced in a study of T-cell reconstitution after alpha-beta-depleted transplantation in children. Preparation of the TCRbeta library was carried out with unique molecular identifiers. A single record per CDR3 protein comes from TCRdb applying MiXCR to the PCR reads. This sample yields approximately 91,000 distinct CDR3 sequences, of which approximately 9.2% are seen a single time; approximately 7% belongs to the top ten. Here the sequenced sample was PBMCs from the stem cell graft donor, taken from the stem cell graft. All receptors derive from a human donor who donated a stem cell graft to a child with congenital amegakaryocytic thrombocytopenia.

This clonotype showed up many times. The chain has TRBV29-1 and TRBJ1-6; D not certain. The germline V gene has CDR1 SQVTM and CDR2 ANQGSEA. The germline V and J ends were trimmed by 4 bases and 8 bases, with 12 bases remaining between them. The CDR3 consists of 13 residues. CDR3 region: CSVGAARDSPLHF. In DNA form, the CDR3 reads TGCAGCGTTGGGGCCGCGCGTGATTCACCCCTCCACTTT. The full variable domain, rest sourced from reference TRBV29-1 and TRBJ1-6, is SAVISQKPSRDICQRGTSLTIQCQVDSQVTMMFWYRQQPGQSLTLIATANQGSEATYESGFVIDKFPISRPNLTFSTLTVSNMSPEDSSIYLCSVGAARDSPLHFGNGTRLTVT.

This clonotype showed up many times. The chain uses TRBV12-3 or TRBV12-4 and TRBJ2-5; 7 bases agree with TRBD2. CDR3 length equals 13 residues. Losses at the gene ends were 8 bases for V and 5 bases for J; bases not matched to a gene: 8. CDR3 nucleotide sequence: TGTGCCAGCCTCCGGGAGGCTCACGAGACCCAGTACTTC. Its translation: CASLREAHETQYF.

This clonotype was found many times. This rearrangement joins TRBV20-1 to TRBJ1-2; 9 bases line up with TRBD1. Unmatched junction bases numbered 2, after V lost 1 base and J lost 2 bases. Germline-derived CDR1 and CDR2 are DFQATT and SNEGSKA (reference sequence). The CDR3 loop spans 14 amino acids. CDR3 sequence (DNA): TGCAGTGCTAGAGGGGACAGGGTGAACTATGGCTACACCTTC. Its protein product is CSARGDRVNYGYTF.

This clonotype was recorded many times. The chain carries TRBV4-1 and TRBJ1-3; D gene unclear. Trimming left V 2 bases short and J 0 bases short, with 8 bases between. This CDR3 comprises 15 residues. Germline CDR1 is MGHRA and CDR2 is YSYEKL. The CDR3 DNA sequence: TGCGCCAGCAGCCAAACGACAAACTCTGGAAACACCATATATTTT. Its translation: CASSQTTNSGNTIYF.

The table lists this clonotype with many counts. The gene calls are TRBV10-3 and TRBJ1-4; D call uncertain. Germline V gene lookup returns CDR1 ENHRY and CDR2 SYGVKD. The V gene lost 10 bases and the J gene lost 0 bases, with 12 bases spanning the gap. The CDR3 loop spans 14 amino acids. As DNA, the CDR3 is TGTGCCACCGCGGACGGAGCAACTAATGAAAAACTGTTTTTT. This translates into CATADGATNEKLFF.

There are many counts of this clonotype. The chain carries TRBV20-1 and TRBJ2-3, with D perhaps given as TRBD1 or TRBD2 (5 bases each). Trimming stripped 5 bases from V and 4 bases from J, with 19 bases between. Germline V gives CDR1 DFQATT, CDR2 SNEGSKA (reference sequence). The CDR3 spans 15 residues. The CDR3, as DNA: TGCAGTGCTGCCGGGGACGGCCAGTTTTCAGATACGCAGTATTTT. This sequence encodes CSAAGDGQFSDTQYF.

In its sample, this clonotype was seen many times. V usage is TRBV11-1 and J usage is TRBJ2-1, with 10 nucleotides matching TRBD2. V gave up 2 bases and J gave up 0 bases; unmatched junction bases: 16. This CDR3 spans 21 amino acids. Germline V gives CDR1 SGHAT, CDR2 FQDESV (reference sequence). For the CDR3, the DNA is TGTGCCAGCAGCTTAAAGTTGGGTGCGGCTAGCGGGAGTTCCTCCTACAATGAGCAGTTCTTC. Its protein is CASSLKLGAASGSSSYNEQFF.

This clonotype has a count of ten or more. This sequence joins TRBV2 and TRBJ2-1; 12 nucleotides align to TRBD2. Germline V gene data show CDR1 as SNHLY and CDR2 as FYNNEI. This CDR3 comprises 14 residues. V lost 8 bases to trimming and J lost 10 bases; unmatched junction nucleotides: 9. The chain's CDR3 is CASSTSGGYREQFF. In DNA form, the CDR3 reads TGTGCCAGCTCCACTAGCGGGGGGTATAGGGAGCAGTTCTTC.

The rearrangement joins TRBV12-3 or TRBV12-4 to TRBJ2-2, with 7 bases lining up with TRBD1. This CDR3 contains 15 residues. After removal of 6 bases from V and 5 bases from J, the junction contained 9 bases not matched to a gene. The CDR3 reads CASRPRDSFTGELFF. CDR3 DNA: TGTGCCAGCAGGCCCCGGGACAGTTTTACCGGGGAGCTGTTTTTT.

There are many counts of this clonotype. As DNA, the CDR3 is TGTGCCAGCCGGAGGGGTAAGGATTCACCCCTCCACTTT. Protein: CASRRGKDSPLHF. The chain joins TRBV6-5 to TRBJ1-6; D may be TRBD1 (5 bases). The CDR3 extends over 13 amino acids. From germline, CDR1 is MNHEY and CDR2 SVGAGI. V was clipped by 8 bases and J by 8 bases, with 13 bases between them.

In its sample, this clonotype was seen many times. V and J are TRBV5-1 and TRBJ2-7; 7 nucleotides match TRBD1. The CDR3 extends over 13 amino acids. V lost 4 bases, J lost 3 bases, and 4 bases stayed unmatched. Per the germline V gene, CDR1 is SGHRS and CDR2 is YFSETQ. As DNA, the CDR3 is TGCGCCAGCAGCACAACAGGGGACTACGAGCAGTACTTC. Amino acid sequence: CASSTTGDYEQYF.

In its sample, this clonotype was seen many times. This chain uses TRBV4-2 with TRBJ2-7, with TRBD1 identical over 7 bases. The CDR3 has 14 amino acids. Germline trimming cut 1 base from V and 4 bases from J; bases unmatched to any gene: 4. Germline CDR1 and CDR2: LGHNA and YNFKEQ. The CDR3 DNA sequence: TGTGCCAGCAGCCAAGTGGGACAGACTTACGAGCAGTACTTC. It codes for CASSQVGQTYEQYF.

With regard to this clonotype: Being one base from a much bigger clone, this may be a read error. The CDR3 DNA reads as TGTGCCAGCAGCTTAGCTTCGGGACGGGGGGCCCGGAACTACGAGCAGTACTTC. Its translation: CASSLASGRGARNYEQYF. The genes are TRBV7-2 and TRBJ2-7, with a weak D call TRBD2 (7 bases). Germline CDR1 reads SGHTA; CDR2 reads FQGNSA. The CDR3 consists of 18 residues. Trimming removed 0 bases from V and 3 bases from J, with 21 bases in between.

This clonotype was recorded at least ten times. This chain uses TRBV5-6 with TRBJ2-7; the D is unclear. Looked up from germline, CDR1 is SGHDT and CDR2 is YYEEEE. The V end lost 0 bases, the J end lost 6 bases, and 7 bases lay between the germline ends. The CDR3 loop spans 12 amino acids. CDR3 sequence: CASSLDMGEQYF. The CDR3 DNA follows: TGTGCCAGCAGCTTGGATATGGGCGAGCAGTACTTC. Together with reference TRBV5-6 and TRBJ2-7, the CDR3 gives the full variable domain: DAGVTQSPTHLIKTRGQQVTLRCSPKSGHDTVSWYQQALGQGPQFIFQYYEEEERQRGNFPDRFSGHQFPNYSSELNVNALLLGDSALYLCASSLDMGEQYFGPGTRLTVT.

This clonotype was picked up many times. The chain combines TRBV7-9 with TRBJ2-3, with D hard to call. The CDR3 runs to 13 residues. Trimming shortened V by 3 bases and J by 3 bases, and 7 bases separated the two germline ends. The V gene's germline CDR1 is SEHNR and CDR2 FQNEAQ (reference sequence). CDR3 sequence: CASSLGGTDTQYF. The CDR3, as DNA: TGTGCCAGCAGCTTGGGCGGTACAGATACGCAGTATTTT.

The sample holds many counts of this clonotype. V and J are TRBV20-1 and TRBJ2-3; the D is unclear. V lost 0 bases and J 4 bases, leaving 8 bases between the germline ends. Germline CDR1 reads DFQATT; CDR2 reads SNEGSKA (reference sequence). This CDR3 comprises 13 residues. CDR3 sequence (DNA): TGCAGTGCTAGAGATGCCCTAGCAGATACGCAGTATTTT. Amino acid sequence: CSARDALADTQYF.

The J gene is TRBJ1-5, the V gene TRBV19, with 10 bases matching TRBD1. Germline loops: CDR1 LNHDA, CDR2 SQIVND (reference sequence). The ends lost 4 bases at V and 1 base at J; junction bases unmatched: 4. The CDR3 extends over 16 amino acids. CDR3 loop: CASSTRQGASNQPQHF. The CDR3, as DNA: TGTGCCAGTAGTACGCGACAGGGGGCGAGCAATCAGCCCCAGCATTTT.

Ten or more counts support this clonotype. The rearrangement uses TRBV25-1 and TRBJ1-4, with a tentative D call TRBD1 (6 bases). Germline V gene data show CDR1 as MGHDK and CDR2 as SYGVNS. The CDR3 contains 15 residues. V was clipped by 2 bases and J by 5 bases, with 12 bases between them. CDR3: CASSEQGLQNEKLFF. CDR3 nucleotides: TGTGCCAGCAGTGAACAGGGGTTGCAGAATGAAAAACTGTTTTTT.

This clonotype came up many times. V is TRBV7-9 and J is TRBJ2-1; 7 bases are shared with TRBD1. The CDR3 sequence is 16 residues long. Trimming removed 6 bases from V and 0 bases from J; junction bases left unmatched: 8. Germline CDR1 SEHNR, CDR2 FQNEAQ (reference sequence). As DNA, the CDR3 is TGTGCCAGCAGTTCGGGACAGAGCTTCTCCTACAATGAGCAGTTCTTC. The encoded protein is CASSSGQSFSYNEQFF.

This clonotype is medium-sized within its sample. V usage is TRBV12-3 or TRBV12-4 and J usage is TRBJ1-5; no reliable D call. Trimming removed 6 bases at V and 0 bases at J, with 6 bases between. The CDR3 extends over 13 amino acids. Here the CDR3 DNA reads TGTGCCAGCAGCTTAAATAGCAATCAGCCCCAGCATTTT. This sequence encodes CASSLNSNQPQHF.

Worth noting for this clonotype: Compared with germline, one end of the junction differs, possibly owing to a read error. V gene TRBV20-1 combines with J gene TRBJ1-5; 8 bases are shared with TRBD1. CDR1 and CDR2 (germline): DFQATT, SNEGSKA (reference sequence). The CDR3 is 16 residues long. DNA of the CDR3: TGCTGTGCTATGGACAGGGACGAAGGGTTCAATCAGCCCCAGCATTTT. Translated, it gives CCAMDRDEGFNQPQHF.

This clonotype showed up many times. V is TRBV12-3 or TRBV12-4 and J is TRBJ1-1; D remains unclear. V was trimmed by 5 bases and J by 5 bases, leaving 15 bases between them. The CDR3 runs 14 residues. The CDR3 loop reads CASSPREGRTEAFF. Here the CDR3 DNA reads TGTGCCAGCAGTCCTCGGGAAGGGAGGACTGAAGCTTTCTTT.

In its sample, this clonotype was seen many times. This rearrangement joins TRBV5-1 to TRBJ2-1, with D unresolved. The CDR3 length is 14 residues. Per germline, CDR1 SGHRS and CDR2 YFSETQ. With 2 bases removed from V and 5 bases from J, the gap between germline ends came to 11 bases. The CDR3 reads CASSFATANNEQFF. The CDR3 DNA reads as TGCGCCAGCAGCTTTGCCACAGCCAACAATGAGCAGTTCTTC. The full variable domain, completed using reference TRBV5-1 and TRBJ2-1, is KAGVTQTPRYLIKTRGQQVTLSCSPISGHRSVSWYQQTPGQGLQFLFEYFSETQRNKGNFPGRFSGRQFSNSRSEMNVSTLELGDSALYLCASSFATANNEQFFGPGTRLTVL.

Many counts were recorded for this clonotype. The chain couples TRBV5-1 to TRBJ2-2, with D hard to call. The germline V gene encodes CDR1 SGHRS and CDR2 YFSETQ. The CDR3 loop spans 14 amino acids. Between the trimmed V and J ends, which lost 0 bases and 2 bases, there was a span of 5 bases. CDR3 sequence (DNA): TGCGCCAGCAGCTTGGACATCAACACCGGGGAGCTGTTTTTT. It translates to CASSLDINTGELFF.

In this sample, this clonotype turned up many times. This chain links TRBV11-2 with TRBJ1-6; 9 bases are a match to TRBD1. The germline CDR1 and CDR2 sequences are SGHAT and FQNNGV. CDR3 size: 15 residues. The V segment lost 4 bases and the J segment 9 bases; nucleotides outside the gene matches: 7. The CDR3 DNA reads TGTGCCAGCAGCTCAAGGGGGACAGGGTTTTCACCCCTCCACTTT. Its translation: CASSSRGTGFSPLHF. Together with reference TRBV11-2 and TRBJ1-6, the CDR3 gives the full variable domain: EAGVAQSPRYKIIEKRQSVAFWCNPISGHATLYWYQQILGQGPKLLIQFQNNGVVDDSQLPKDRFSAERLKGVDSTLKIQPAKLEDSAVYLCASSSRGTGFSPLHFGNGTRLTVT.